The present entry profiles one T cell receptor beta chain with its context. Its binding antigen is unknown. Base qualities are not recorded, but no much larger clone differs from it by a single base. Library preparation used the immunoSEQ multiplex PCR assay. A mixture of 60 forward primers for TCR Vbeta segments and 13 reverse primers for TCR Jbeta segments was used in the multiplex PCR. The CDR3 region of rearranged TCR beta genes was amplified from genomic DNA by a multiplex PCR assay. The Illumina HiSeq System was used to sequence the amplified TCR beta libraries as 87-base-pair reads. The original methods were these. A later analysis counted 65 million to 90 million unique TCR beta chains across the 640 or so repertoires, and 10 million to 12 million of these chains were shared by at least two donors. A nearest-neighbor algorithm error-corrected the raw reads and collapsed the reads into unique sequences, merging closely related sequences to remove PCR and sequencing errors. V, D and J gene segments were assigned by aligning CDR3 sequences to IMGT reference sequences. For a sequence to be retained, a match of at least six nucleotides to both a V gene segment and a J gene segment was required. Rearrangements were called productive when the CDR3 lacked stop codons and stayed in frame with V and J; all others were non-productive. Following IMGT convention, CDR3 was defined as the stretch from the second conserved V-encoded cysteine up to the conserved J-encoded phenylalanine. The earlier analysis of about 500 of the donors excluded sequences that lacked an unambiguous match to a single V gene segment. An earlier analysis of just under 600 of the donors called V segments functional above 56.7% productive rearrangements and segregating when the between-donor standard deviation exceeded 5%. A statistical classification framework was developed to diagnose cytomegalovirus status using the catalog of TCR beta chain sequences. In a later analysis, V and J genes were assigned by comparing TCR nucleotide sequences against IMGT/GENE-DB human TR gene sequences. A later analysis assigned CDR3 sequences and most-parsimonious VDJ recombination scenarios with the TCRdist pipeline. In a later analysis, every TCR beta chain was defined by the combination of its CDR3 amino acid sequence and its V-gene family, and reads without a unique V-gene family were dropped. In a later analysis, fewer than 650 highly shared, low-generation-probability nucleotide sequences were removed to address suspected cross-contamination and a sequencing artifact. In a later analysis, a clonal expansion index for each public chain was calculated from normalized within-repertoire ranks of inferred template counts. In a later analysis, generation probabilities were computed with a VDJ recombination model fitted to out-of-frame rearrangements, and the resulting probabilities were checked against IGoR. In a later analysis, TCR-TCR, TCR-HLA and TCR-CMV co-occurrence was scored with hypergeometric tests, and a repertoire-size bias correction was applied to TCR pairs. False discovery rates were estimated in a later analysis by permuting HLA or CMV assignments 20 times. In a later analysis, co-occurring TCRs were grouped using DBSCAN, with TCRdist sequence similarity added in when clustering inside HLA-allele-positive subsets. Repertoires with fewer than 30,000 or more than 120,000 public chains, plus five repertoires with anomalous nucleotide sharing, were excluded from co-occurrence clustering. Not all clones reach the TCRdb copy of this immuneACCESS table, which keeps in-frame sequences only. Checked studies attribute under half of the gap to unresolved V genes and leave the rest unexplained. The V and J calls and clone size are taken from that table; D and trimming were inferred from the DNA. The sample table contains 130,000 or so clones; only one count was recorded for 76% of them. The ten largest clones add up to over 1.5% of the sample.

In total, roughly 670 healthy bone marrow donors made up the cohort. Cohort members were all nominally healthy when sampled, although unrecorded immune exposures were likely present. The donor tested CMV seronegative, placing the donor among the 352 seronegative members of the cohort. A peripheral blood sample was collected from each donor, and TCR beta sequencing was performed on peripheral blood mononuclear cells. The Qiagen DNeasy Blood Extraction Kit was used to extract genomic DNA from the blood cell samples. The data derive from a study of cytomegalovirus exposure and HLA in healthy donors (dated by TCRdb to 2016 to 2017). For the wider study: In an earlier analysis of 587 of the donors, 250 to 350 Gb of sequence data and 117 million unique TCR beta sequences from 150 million to 200 million T cells were reported. Around 300 gigabases of sequencing data and tens of millions of unique TCR sequences were included in an early release covering about 600 HLA-typed donors. The genetic ancestry cluster associated with self-reported Caucasian donors included 81% of the 398 genotyped donors. The study was designed to test whether signatures of past pathogen exposure could be identified by cataloging public T cell receptors. The T cell repertoires of 550 to 850 subjects were profiled by immunosequencing and related to cytomegalovirus serostatus. Along with the roughly 670-subject first cohort, a separate validation cohort of over 90 different subjects was used. High-throughput TCR immunosequencing, statistical association of individual TCRs with disease status, and machine learning were combined to predict cytomegalovirus infection status. A later analysis re-examined previously published TCR beta repertoires from 500 to 700 donors and added high-resolution HLA genotyping to investigate patterns of TCR occurrence. Rather than drawing on any new phenotypic data, the later analysis identified candidate immune exposures from TCR beta sequences and the way those sequences occurred across donors. To decide whether each TCR beta V gene segment behaved as functional or pseudogenic, an earlier analysis of some 580 of the donors relied on high-throughput TCR beta sequencing. Donor age, sex, ethnicity and CMV serostatus were compiled alongside the repertoire data. In a later genetic analysis, genome-wide SNP genotypes for about three fifths of the roughly 670 donors were used, and that subset was treated as a discovery cohort. Every discovery cohort repertoire had been produced on one sequencing platform. Class I and class II HLA loci were covered by the typing at four-digit resolution. The number of typed donors differed by locus: about 629-640 for A, B, C, DRB1 and DQB1; about 520 for DQA1; fewer than 610 for DPA1; and some 470 for DPB1. Roughly 5 DR-DQ haplotypes were handled as single units for association and clustering, since linkage in the cohort was strong. Among 398 genotyped donors of the cohort, an average of 235,054 unique TCR beta nucleotide sequences were sequenced per donor, roughly 20% of them non-productive. Results and caveats for the whole study, not just this receptor: CMV serostatus was the only immune exposure information available for the cohort. In a later analysis, HLA-associated TCR beta chains were found to be more clonally expanded and to have lower generation probabilities than equally common non-associated chains. The presence/absence analyses assumed that sequencing depth was roughly uniform across donors, and that assumption may not be true. Linkage disequilibrium might explain the correlated functional status among segregating V segments, but an unknown experimental factor could not be excluded. Across donors, most TCR sequences were observed very rarely, whereas some public TCRs were present in many individuals. According to a later analysis, parvovirus B19, influenza, CMV and Epstein-Barr virus appeared linked to several top co-occurrence clusters. Because some donors lacked HLA typing at each locus, the association tests relied only on the typed subset. A further reported finding was that TCR beta sequences accurately predicted the HLA-A and HLA-B alleles for most subjects in the first cohort. A cluster of highly shared sequence variants was judged likely to represent a technical artifact of the sequencing pipeline. Only TCR beta chains were sequenced in this cohort, and the absence of alpha or paired-chain data limited detectable features. A later analysis found that most CMV-associated TCR beta chains appeared HLA-restricted, with HLA associations seemingly driven largely by CMV exposure. According to a later genetic analysis, donors in an Asian-associated ancestry cluster had fewer N-insertions in productive TCRs than the approximately 690-donor mean. Because counts were too low, some 17 rarely observed V segments, including chromosome 9 orphons, were left out of the earlier analysis of approximately 500 of the donors. At a false discovery rate of 0.05, a later analysis linked approximately 18,000 TCR beta sequences to specific HLA alleles. The study gave a list of under 200 TCR beta chains associated with cytomegalovirus. Assigning TCR associations to individual alleles was difficult when HLA alleles, especially DR and DQ, strongly co-occurred. Three of the identified cytomegalovirus-associated TCR beta chains were confirmed in vitro to be specific for cytomegalovirus antigens. The authors suggested that the approach could potentially be extended to other disease states and immunological phenotypes. According to a later analysis, TCR association rates differed among HLA loci, with DRB1 alleles showing the most associated TCRs and HLA-C alleles showing the fewest. A later genetic analysis associated a missense DCLRE1C variant with V-gene and J-gene trimming of TCR beta chains, and an independent cohort replicated the association. An earlier analysis of some 560 of the donors showed that most TCR beta V segments appeared in productive rearrangements either about 87% or about 30% of the time, which broadly matched IMGT annotations. In both the original and validation cohorts, the classifier was reported to diagnose cytomegalovirus status with high specificity and sensitivity.

Sample: PBMCs. The clonotype was recovered from a man in his forties in good health and CMV-seronegative.

The DNA is as follows: TGCGCCAGCAGCCAAGATACGGGGGGGACAGGGACCTCCTACGAGCAGTACTTC. The encoded protein is CASSQDTGGTGTSYEQYF. Here the chain combines TRBV4-3 and TRBJ2-7, with TRBD1 perhaps the D gene, on 9 matching bases. V is cut by 0 bases and J by 0 bases, and the space between the germline ends is 18 bases. CDR1 LGHNA and CDR2 YSLEER are derived from the germline V gene. From its cysteine to its phenylalanine, the CDR3 spans 18 amino acids. The DNA shown is the 54-base CDR3, in frame from base 1.